The 15 T cell receptor beta chains presented below share a single source sample, sequenced in a study of T cell clonality in common variable immunodeficiency (dated by TCRdb to between 2014 and 2017). The library came from the immunoSEQ multiplex PCR assay. This immuneACCESS table, as held by TCRdb, lists in-frame sequences with V and J called but not all clones. Of the missing ones, under half trace to an unresolved V gene in checked studies; the others have no known cause. The table for this sample lists around 30,000 clones, none of them counted only once. The ten largest clones add up to under 4.5% of the sample. The sequenced material came from peripheral blood mononuclear cells. These receptors were taken from a person aged 18-70 years in good health.

This clone appeared a few times. Coverage ceases 3 residues before the CDR3 finishes, and the germline J gene fills in the end. This chain links TRBV6-1 with TRBJ2-1, with 10 bases that match TRBD2. The V gene end was trimmed by 1 base and the J gene end by 3 bases; junction bases not matched to a gene: 9. Germline assignment: CDR1 MNHNS and CDR2 SASEGT. The CDR3 has 18 residues. This chain's CDR3 is CASSEGDERGGLYNEQFF. Partial CDR3 DNA: TGTGCCAGCAGTGAAGGGGATGAGCGGGGGGGCCTCTACAATGAG.

This clone was counted at least ten times. The read ends 3 residues early relative to the CDR3; the germline J gene fills the gap. The sample contains more than one DNA sequence encoding this CDR3. The chain combines TRBV5-1 with TRBJ1-3; 10 bases are shared with TRBD1. The CDR3 is 16 amino acids. With 5 bases clipped from V and 3 bases from J, the junction kept 8 bases outside the gene matches. CDR1 is SGHRS and CDR2 is YFSETQ in the germline V gene. The CDR3 protein is CASRTGQGVNGNTIYF. The covered CDR3 bases are TGCGCCAGCAGAACAGGACAGGGGGTCAATGGAAACACC.

This clone was seen ten or more times. The read stops 3 residues short of the end of the CDR3; the missing end is completed from the germline J gene. The chain carries TRBV13 and TRBJ1-1, with 7 bases fitting TRBD1. V lost 3 bases and J lost 1; bases outside the gene matches: 2. CDR3 length equals 14 residues. Germline assignment: CDR1 PRHDT and CDR2 FYEKMQ (reference sequence). CDR3 in amino acids: CASSFGQENTEAFF. The part of the CDR3 DNA that was read is TGTGCCAGCAGCTTCGGACAGGAGAACACTGAA.

At least ten counts were recorded for this clone. The read ends 3 residues early relative to the CDR3; the germline J gene fills the gap. This sequence joins TRBV18 and TRBJ1-1; D is perhaps TRBD1 (6 bases). This CDR3 is 18 amino acids long. V was shortened by 3 bases and J by 4 bases, with 24 bases between the two germline ends. CDR1 and CDR2 (germline): KGHSH, LQKENI. This CDR3 is CASSPPRDTPRSGTEAFF. CDR3 DNA (partial): TGTGCCAGCTCACCGCCCCGGGACACTCCCAGGTCGGGCACTGAA.

This clone was picked up many times. Read coverage stops 3 residues before the CDR3 terminus; the germline J gene supplies the remainder. J is TRBJ2-5 and V is TRBV20-1; tentative D call: TRBD1 (6 bases). Trimming stripped 6 bases from V and 5 bases from J, with 22 bases between. There are 15 residues in the CDR3. The germline V gene encodes CDR1 DFQATT and CDR2 SNEGSKA (reference sequence). Incomplete CDR3 DNA: TGCAGTGCCCGAAACCTTGGGGGCCGAGATGAGACC. This encodes CSARNLGGRDET. The whole CDR3 region reads CSARNLGGRDETQYF.

This clone was observed at least ten times. From the germline J gene comes the end of the CDR3, since the read stops 3 residues before it. J is TRBJ2-7 and V is TRBV18, with TRBD2 matching over 12 bases. Germline lookup yields CDR1 KGHSH and CDR2 LQKENI. This CDR3 is built from 15 residues. The V and J ends lost 0 bases and 3 bases, in that order; junction bases with no gene match: 0. CDR3 DNA (partial): TGTGCCAGCTCACCACCGGGACTAGCGGGCTACGAG. This translates into CASSPPGLAGYE. The full CDR3 reads CASSPPGLAGYEQYF.

This clone was seen at least ten times. The read stops 3 residues short of the end of the CDR3; the missing end is completed from the germline J gene. This chain joins TRBV7-2 and TRBJ2-5; 9 bases line up with TRBD1. J lost 5 bases, V lost 6 bases, and 10 bases had no gene match. This CDR3 is built from 15 residues. The germline CDR1 and CDR2 sequences are SGHTA and FQGNSA. CDR3 bases read: TGTGCCAGCAGTCGCAGGAGACAGGGGGGGGAGACC. It codes for CASSRRRQGGET. Given in full, the CDR3 is CASSRRRQGGETQYF. The whole variable domain, remainder taken from reference TRBV7-2 and TRBJ2-5, is GAGVSQSPSNKVTEKGKDVELRCDPISGHTALYWYRQSLGQGLEFLIYFQGNSAPDKSGLPSDRFSAERTGGSVSTLTIQRTQQEDSAVYLCASSRRRQGGETQYFGPGTRLLVL.

This clone came up many times. The DNA ends 3 residues before the CDR3 does, and the rest of the CDR3 is filled in from the germline J gene. The rearrangement joins TRBV19 to TRBJ2-3; a weak D match, TRBD1 (5 bases). This CDR3 has 13 amino acids. CDR1 LNHDA and CDR2 SQIVND come from the germline V gene (reference sequence). CDR3 sequence: CASSMKGIETQYF. Partial CDR3 DNA: TGTGCCAGTAGTATGAAGGGGATAGAGACG.

This clone was recorded at least ten times. The observed sequence ends 3 residues before the CDR3 terminus, with the missing tail filled in from the germline J gene. The rearrangement joins TRBV19 to TRBJ1-2; 7 bases line up with TRBD1. The germline CDR1 and CDR2 sequences are LNHDA and SQIVND (reference sequence). The V segment lost 5 bases and the J segment 3 bases; nucleotides outside the gene matches: 3. The CDR3 loop spans 13 amino acids. CDR3 in amino acids: CASSGDSYYGYTF. CDR3 DNA (partial): TGTGCCAGTAGTGGGGACAGCTACTATGGC.

This clone was seen repeatedly, ten times or more. The CDR3 end is not reached by the read, which stops 3 residues before it; the germline J gene fills it in. The rearrangement joins TRBV20-1 to TRBJ1-1; tentative D call: TRBD1 (6 bases). Germline V gene lookup returns CDR1 DFQATT and CDR2 SNEGSKA (reference sequence). The CDR3 is 14 residues long. Trimming left V 5 bases short and J 7 bases short, with 20 bases between. CDR3 bases read: TGCAGTGCTTCTATAACTCGGGACACCAATGAA. Translating gives CSASITRDTNE. In full, the CDR3 reads CSASITRDTNEAFF.

The table lists this clone with many counts. The CDR3 end is not reached by the read, which stops 3 residues before it; the germline J gene fills it in. V usage is TRBV20-1 and J usage is TRBJ2-1; TRBD1 matches at 9 bases. Trimming removed 6 bases from V and 5 bases from J; junction bases left unmatched: 8. The CDR3 extends over 14 amino acids. Germline CDR1 is DFQATT and CDR2 is SNEGSKA (reference sequence). The CDR3 reads CSALTGGPNNEQFF. CDR3 DNA (partial): TGCAGTGCCCTGACAGGGGGTCCTAACAATGAG.

This clone was counted at least ten times. The read halts 3 residues ahead of the CDR3 end, with the missing end drawn from the germline J gene. The V gene is TRBV20-1, the J gene TRBJ1-1; maybe TRBD1 (5 bases). Germline values: CDR1 DFQATT, CDR2 SNEGSKA (reference sequence). The V end was cut by 0 bases, the J end by 0 bases, with 8 bases between. The CDR3 covers 14 residues. The DNA read from the CDR3 is TGCAGTGCTAGAGACAGGGTAATGAACACTGAA. This sequence encodes CSARDRVMNTE. The whole CDR3 sequence reads CSARDRVMNTEAFF.

This clone was observed many times. The observed sequence ends 3 residues before the CDR3 terminus, with the missing tail filled in from the germline J gene. The V and J genes are TRBV2 and TRBJ1-5; D is ambiguous. This CDR3 comprises 16 residues. Germline CDR1 reads SNHLY; CDR2 reads FYNNEI. Trimming left V 6 bases short and J 0 bases short, with 15 bases between. The CDR3 bases that were read are TGTGCCAGCAGACCACACCGAGGGCCTAGCAATCAGCCC. Translated, it gives CASRPHRGPSNQP. The whole CDR3 sequence reads CASRPHRGPSNQPQHF.

This clone was recorded at least ten times. The CDR3 extends 3 residues past the end of the read, so its final part is completed from the germline J gene. The chain employs TRBV6-2 or TRBV6-3 and TRBJ1-6; TRBD1 might be the D (5 bases). Trimming took off 6 bases at V and 7 bases at J, with 7 bases between the two ends. This CDR3 has 12 amino acids. The germline V gene has CDR1 MNHEY and CDR2 SVGEGT. The CDR3 bases that were read are TGTGCCAGCAGCCCAGGGAATTCACCC. It is translated as CASSPGNSP. The CDR3 in its entirety is CASSPGNSPLHF.

This clone was observed many times. The read stops 3 residues short of the end of the CDR3; the missing end is completed from the germline J gene. This chain joins TRBV5-5 and TRBJ2-1; 7 bases line up with TRBD1. There are 15 residues in the CDR3. Germline V gives CDR1 SGHKS, CDR2 YYEKEE (reference sequence). Germline trimming cut 4 bases from V and 9 bases from J; bases unmatched to any gene: 13. The part of the CDR3 DNA that was read is TGTGCCAGCAGCCCGCTCGGGGACAGTTTCTTTGAG. Its translation is CASSPLGDSFFE. In full, the CDR3 reads CASSPLGDSFFEQFF.